A single sample is the source of the 10 T cell receptor beta chains below, sequenced in a study of blood T cell repertoires in COVID-19 (dated by TCRdb to the early 2020s). Preparation of the library involved the immunoSEQ multiplex PCR assay. TCRdb took over this immuneACCESS table, retaining in-frame rearrangements with V and J assigned. Such tables are incomplete; in checked studies, under half of the missing clones stem from an unresolved V gene, and the remainder is unexplained. The sample table contains about 190,000 clones; only one count was recorded for roughly 84% of them. The leading ten clones occupy more than 2.5% of the sample. Sequencing was done on a sample of PBMCs or T cells enriched from blood (not recorded which). These receptors came from a woman aged 25 to 39 who had recovered from COVID-19.

The CDR3 region has the DNA TGTGCCAGTAGTATAGGGACAGGGGTCTCGTTTGGCTACACCTTC. Translated, it gives CASSIGTGVSFGYTF. V usage is TRBV19 and J usage is TRBJ1-2; 9 bases align to TRBD1. Germline trimming cut 1 base from V and 7 bases from J; bases unmatched to any gene: 7. Germline values: CDR1 LNHDA, CDR2 SQIVND (reference sequence). The CDR3 is 15 amino acids. The variable domain in full, completed from reference TRBV19 and TRBJ1-2, reads DGGITQSPKYLFRKEGQNVTLSCEQNLNHDAMYWYRQDPGQGLRLIYYSQIVNDFQKGDIAEGYSVSREKKESFPLTVTSAQKNPTAFYLCASSIGTGVSFGYTFGSGTRLTVV.

The chain carries TRBV28 and TRBJ1-5; D unresolved. The germline V gene has CDR1 MDHEN and CDR2 SYDVKM. This CDR3 is built from 16 residues. Trimming cost V 3 bases and J 1 base, with 13 bases left between them. The CDR3 reads CASSLVGRMSNQPQHF. As DNA, the CDR3 is TGTGCCAGCAGTTTGGTGGGCAGGATGAGCAATCAGCCCCAGCATTTT.

This clone was observed once. This chain uses TRBV2 with TRBJ1-2; 9 nucleotides align to TRBD1. The CDR3 is 15 residues long. Germline V gene lookup returns CDR1 SNHLY and CDR2 FYNNEI. Trimming took 9 bases from V and 3 from J; bases not matched to a gene: 11. CDR3 sequence (DNA): TGTGCCAGTAGGGACAGGGAGACCCATCACTATGGCTACACCTTC. Its protein is CASRDRETHHYGYTF.

This clone was recorded once. V gene TRBV7-8 combines with J gene TRBJ2-1; the match to TRBD2 covers 10 bases. Germline CDR1 and CDR2: SGHVS and FQNEAQ. Unmatched junction bases numbered 20, after V lost 3 bases and J lost 15 bases. This CDR3 region has 17 residues. DNA for the CDR3: TGTGCCAGCAGCTTTAGGAGGGGAGGGTCGAGCGGGAGGGATACGTTCTTC. Translation: CASSFRRGGSSGRDTFF. The variable domain in full, with the rest retrieved from reference TRBV7-8 and TRBJ2-1, is GAGVSQSPRYKVAKRGQDVALRCDPISGHVSLFWYQQALGQGPEFLTYFQNEAQLDKSGLPSDRFFAERPEGSVSTLKIQRTQQEDSAVYLCASSFRRGGSSGRDTFFGPGTRLTVL.

The CDR3: CASSLAAAEAFF. CDR3 DNA sequence: TGTGCCAGCAGCTTAGCGGCGGCTGAAGCTTTCTTT. This chain links TRBV7-9 with TRBJ1-1; D remains unclear. V lost 0 bases, J lost 6 bases, and 5 bases lay in between. CDR1 SEHNR and CDR2 FQNEAQ come from the germline V gene (reference sequence). This CDR3 region has 12 residues.

This clone was counted a single time. This rearrangement joins TRBV18 to TRBJ2-7, with TRBD2 matching over 8 bases. Germline assignment: CDR1 KGHSH and CDR2 LQKENI. This CDR3 is built from 14 residues. V trimming: 2 bases; J trimming: 6 bases; junction bases outside the gene matches: 6. CDR3 sequence (DNA): TGTGCCAGCTCACCAGGACGCGGGAGGCTCGAGCAGTACTTC. Residues: CASSPGRGRLEQYF.

The chain couples TRBV5-4 to TRBJ1-2; 7 nucleotides align to TRBD1. The CDR3 sequence is 15 residues long. Germline CDR1 is SGHNT and CDR2 is YYREEE (reference sequence). The J segment lost 4 bases and the V segment lost 3 bases, leaving 9 bases of the junction unmatched. The chain's CDR3 is CASSSVQGFSYGYTF. CDR3 nucleotide sequence: TGTGCCAGCAGCTCAGTACAGGGGTTCTCCTATGGCTACACCTTC.

The chain recombines TRBV19 with TRBJ2-5, with D maybe TRBD2 (5 bases). V dropped 5 bases and J dropped 4 bases, with 11 bases sitting between them. Germline loops: CDR1 LNHDA, CDR2 SQIVND (reference sequence). This CDR3 is 13 amino acids long. The CDR3 nucleotides read TGTGCCAGTAGTTCTCTAGCAGGAGAGACCCAGTACTTC. Translating it yields CASSSLAGETQYF.

This clone showed up just a few times. This chain uses TRBV6-5 with TRBJ1-4, with D uncertain. Germline loops: CDR1 MNHEY, CDR2 SVGAGI. Trimming took off 0 bases at V and 4 bases at J, with 6 bases between the two ends. This CDR3 has 14 residues. CDR3 in amino acids: CASSYSADNEKLFF. The DNA for the CDR3 is TGTGCCAGCAGTTACTCGGCGGATAATGAAAAACTGTTTTTT.

The chain is built from TRBV19 and TRBJ2-6; possibly TRBD2 for D (7 bases). The CDR3 totals 19 residues. Trimming stripped 4 bases from V and 0 bases from J, with 19 bases between. CDR1 LNHDA and CDR2 SQIVND come from the germline V gene (reference sequence). The CDR3 sequence is CASSTPRGGNGSGANVLTF. The CDR3 DNA is TGTGCCAGTAGTACCCCGAGGGGGGGGAATGGCTCTGGGGCCAACGTCCTGACTTTC.